What follows are 26 T cell receptor beta chains derived from one specimen sequenced in a study of T cell clones after liver transplantation. TCRdb keeps only in-frame clones here, not all; method: immunoSEQ multiplex PCR. The table lists around 100,000 clones, 80% to 90% of them singletons. Here the sequenced sample was CD4+ T cells from blood, taken around 44 months after liver transplant. The receptors derive from a human patient who received a liver transplant. Some T cells may have originated in the graft donor.

This clone has just a few counts. The chain employs TRBV2 and TRBJ1-1; no clear D. The CDR3 is 13 residues long. The V and J ends lost 0 bases and 11 bases respectively, with 13 bases between them. From germline, CDR1 is SNHLY and CDR2 FYNNEI. CDR3 in amino acids: CASSEAGYTRAFF. DNA for the CDR3: TGTGCCAGCAGTGAAGCAGGTTATACGAGGGCTTTCTTT.

This clone was observed a handful of times. This rearrangement joins TRBV5-1 to TRBJ1-3; D ambiguous. Trimming left V 0 bases short and J 0 bases short, with 19 bases between. The CDR3 covers 19 residues. The germline V gene has CDR1 SGHRS and CDR2 YFSETQ. CDR3 in amino acids: CASSLGPGSTQYSGNTIYF. DNA of the CDR3: TGCGCCAGCAGCTTGGGGCCCGGGTCCACTCAATACTCTGGAAACACCATATATTTT.

This clone was seen a single time. V usage is TRBV7-9 and J usage is TRBJ1-2; D may be TRBD1 (6 bases). The V end lost 5 bases, the J end lost 6 bases, and 16 bases lay between the germline ends. The CDR3 runs to 14 residues. Germline CDR1 is SEHNR and CDR2 is FQNEAQ (reference sequence). The CDR3 loop is CASSPSGQNNGYTF. CDR3 nucleotide sequence: TGTGCCAGCAGCCCCAGCGGACAGAACAATGGCTACACCTTC.

The chain joins TRBV5-1 to TRBJ1-3; D call uncertain. The CDR3 has 15 residues. Germline V gene data show CDR1 as SGHRS and CDR2 as YFSETQ. The ends were cut back, 0 bases at V and 2 bases at J, with 9 bases in the middle. The CDR3 region has the DNA TGCGCCAGCAGCTTGGGGGGTCCCCCTGGAAACACCATATATTTT. Its translation is CASSLGGPPGNTIYF.

The gene calls are TRBV29-1 and TRBJ1-1; a weak D match, TRBD1 (5 bases). The CDR3 is 11 amino acids. Per germline, CDR1 SQVTM and CDR2 ANQGSEA. V was pared by 7 bases and J by 1 base, with 7 bases between. As DNA, the CDR3 is TGCAGCGCCACAGGGAACACTGAAGCTTTCTTT. It yields the protein CSATGNTEAFF.

This CDR3 is CASSTDRMNSGANVLTF. For the CDR3, the DNA is TGTGCCAGTAGTACGGACAGGATGAACTCTGGGGCCAACGTCCTGACTTTC. The chain carries TRBV19 and TRBJ2-6, with 7 bases matching TRBD1. This CDR3 has 17 amino acids. Germline CDR1 reads LNHDA; CDR2 reads SQIVND (reference sequence). Germline trimming cut 4 bases from V and 0 bases from J; bases unmatched to any gene: 6.

This clone was seen only once. V usage is TRBV7-2 and J usage is TRBJ2-3; D might be TRBD2 (6 bases). The germline CDR1 and CDR2 sequences are SGHTA and FQGNSA. The germline V and J ends were trimmed by 7 bases and 2 bases, with 13 bases remaining between them. The CDR3 covers 14 residues. The CDR3 nucleotides read TGTGCCAGCACCTGGCGGGGACCCACAGATACGCAGTATTTT. The encoded protein is CASTWRGPTDTQYF.

This clone was found a few times. The chain couples TRBV7-3 to TRBJ2-5; TRBD2 aligns across 8 bases. The CDR3 length is 18 residues. The V gene end was trimmed by 3 bases and the J gene end by 5 bases; junction bases not matched to a gene: 17. Germline assignment: CDR1 SGHTA and CDR2 FQGTGA. CDR3 region: CASSFAPSGGPSGETQYF. The CDR3 DNA reads as TGTGCCAGCAGCTTCGCCCCCTCGGGGGGGCCGTCAGGGGAGACCCAGTACTTC.

This clone has only a few counts. J is TRBJ1-2 and V is TRBV5-3; D ambiguous. TRBV5-3 is an ORF for which the function is uncertain. This CDR3 is built from 11 residues. Trimming cost V 7 bases and J 8 bases, with 12 bases left between them. CDR3 in amino acids: CARPPSLGYTF. The CDR3 DNA sequence: TGTGCCAGACCCCCCTCTTTGGGCTACACCTTC.

J is TRBJ1-1 and V is TRBV4-3; possible D gene TRBD1, 6 bases. Per the germline V gene, CDR1 is LGHNA and CDR2 is YSLEER. Trimming shortened V by 0 bases and J by 8 bases, and 16 bases separated the two germline ends. The CDR3 length is 15 residues. This CDR3 reads CASSQDGGQPEEAFF. DNA for the CDR3: TGCGCCAGCAGCCAAGATGGGGGGCAGCCCGAAGAAGCTTTCTTT.

The V call is TRBV10-3, the J call TRBJ1-1; weak D call: TRBD1 (5 bases). CDR3 size: 14 residues. V dropped 6 bases and J dropped 6 bases, with 17 bases sitting between them. Per the germline V gene, CDR1 is ENHRY and CDR2 is SYGVKD. For the CDR3, the DNA is TGTGCCATCAGAGCGGGGCTAGAAAACCCTGAAGCTTTCTTT. This sequence encodes CAIRAGLENPEAFF.

CDR3 loop: CASSSKQGRAGELFF. CDR3 nucleotide sequence: TGTGCCAGCAGCTCCAAACAGGGAAGGGCCGGGGAGCTGTTTTTT. This sequence joins TRBV7-3 and TRBJ2-2; D perhaps matches TRBD1 (6 bases). This CDR3 region has 15 residues. The V end lost 4 bases, the J end lost 6 bases, and 15 bases lay between the germline ends. Germline assignment: CDR1 SGHTA and CDR2 FQGTGA.

The CDR3 DNA reads TGTGCCAGCAGTGAATTTCCAGGGGGAGCTAATGAAAAACTGTTTTTT. Translating gives CASSEFPGGANEKLFF. The rearrangement joins TRBV25-1 to TRBJ1-4, with 7 bases aligning to TRBD1. In germline, CDR1 is MGHDK, CDR2 SYGVNS. The CDR3 is made up of 16 amino acids. Losses at the gene ends were 1 base for V and 3 bases for J; bases not matched to a gene: 5.

This sequence joins TRBV5-1 and TRBJ2-1; TRBD2 aligns across 9 bases. CDR1 SGHRS and CDR2 YFSETQ come from the germline V gene. Losses at the gene ends were 5 bases for V and 5 bases for J; bases not matched to a gene: 11. The CDR3 runs to 16 residues. The CDR3 loop is CASRPPGLALDNEQFF. The CDR3 DNA sequence: TGCGCCAGCAGGCCACCGGGACTAGCTTTAGACAATGAGCAGTTCTTC. Supplemented by reference TRBV5-1 and TRBJ2-1, the full variable domain reads KAGVTQTPRYLIKTRGQQVTLSCSPISGHRSVSWYQQTPGQGLQFLFEYFSETQRNKGNFPGRFSGRQFSNSRSEMNVSTLELGDSALYLCASRPPGLALDNEQFFGPGTRLTVL.

The J gene is TRBJ1-3, the V gene TRBV7-2; D possibly corresponds to TRBD1 (6 bases). The CDR3 extends over 15 amino acids. In germline, CDR1 is SGHTA, CDR2 FQGNSA. The V end was cut by 4 bases, the J end by 7 bases, with 17 bases between. CDR3 in DNA: TGTGCCAGCAGCTCCCCGAACAGGGTTAGCAACACCATATATTTT. This gives the protein CASSSPNRVSNTIYF.

V gene TRBV7-3 combines with J gene TRBJ2-1; 7 bases match TRBD2. This CDR3 region has 18 residues. After removal of 4 bases from V and 0 bases from J, the junction contained 12 bases not matched to a gene. Germline loops: CDR1 SGHTA, CDR2 FQGTGA. The CDR3 DNA follows: TGTGCCAGCAGCTCGAGCGGGACCCTGTTTAGCTCCTACAATGAGCAGTTCTTC. This gives the protein CASSSSGTLFSSYNEQFF.

The V and J genes are TRBV5-6 and TRBJ2-3, with a weak D call TRBD1 (5 bases). The germline V and J ends were trimmed by 2 bases and 6 bases, with 16 bases remaining between them. The CDR3 runs to 15 residues. Germline V gives CDR1 SGHDT, CDR2 YYEEEE. The CDR3 sequence is CASSLRQIRIDTQYF. The DNA for the CDR3 is TGTGCCAGCAGCTTAAGACAGATAAGGATCGATACGCAGTATTTT.

The J gene is TRBJ2-7, the V gene TRBV5-1; the match to TRBD2 covers 9 bases. The germline gives CDR1 SGHRS, CDR2 YFSETQ. The V gene end was trimmed by 3 bases and the J gene end by 0 bases; junction bases not matched to a gene: 4. There are 15 residues in the CDR3. The CDR3 loop is CASSSGGRDSYEQYF. The CDR3 bases are TGCGCCAGCAGCTCCGGCGGGAGGGACTCCTACGAGCAGTACTTC. The full variable domain, its missing parts supplied by reference TRBV5-1 and TRBJ2-7, is KAGVTQTPRYLIKTRGQQVTLSCSPISGHRSVSWYQQTPGQGLQFLFEYFSETQRNKGNFPGRFSGRQFSNSRSEMNVSTLELGDSALYLCASSSGGRDSYEQYFGPGTRLTVT.

V gene TRBV27 combines with J gene TRBJ1-2; D gene uncertain. V was shortened by 9 bases and J by 2 bases, with 19 bases between the two germline ends. The CDR3 consists of 15 residues. CDR1 and CDR2 (germline): MNHEY, SMNVEV (reference sequence). CDR3 protein: CARPSYAQVNYGYTF. DNA of the CDR3: TGTGCCAGACCTTCATACGCTCAGGTAAACTATGGCTACACCTTC.

This clone has only a few counts. The V and J genes are TRBV7-9 and TRBJ1-3; D not certain. Trimming took off 8 bases at V and 3 bases at J, with 2 bases between the two ends. CDR3 length: 10 amino acids. Germline CDR1 is SEHNR and CDR2 is FQNEAQ (reference sequence). CDR3 loop: CASGGNTIYF. CDR3 sequence (DNA): TGTGCCAGCGGTGGAAACACCATATATTTT.

The chain joins TRBV5-1 to TRBJ1-4, with 7 bases that match TRBD1. The V gene's germline CDR1 is SGHRS and CDR2 YFSETQ. The CDR3 has 14 amino acids. With V trimmed by 4 bases and J by 9 bases, 9 bases remained unmatched. The CDR3 bases are TGCGCCAGCAGCCCCCGGACAGGACTCCAAAAACTGTTTTTT. Residues: CASSPRTGLQKLFF.

The sample holds one count of this clone. The junction departs from the called germline gene at one end, perhaps through a read error. The genes are TRBV7-2 and TRBJ1-2; unclear D gene. Germline V gene lookup returns CDR1 SGHTA and CDR2 FQGNSA. The CDR3 contains 14 residues. CDR3 DNA sequence: TGTGCCAGCAGCTTAGCGGGAGTGGACCTGAGAAGGGCCTTC. Its translation: CASSLAGVDLRRAF.

J is TRBJ2-2 and V is TRBV5-5; D gene uncertain. CDR1 SGHKS and CDR2 YYEKEE come from the germline V gene (reference sequence). The V and J ends lost 4 bases and 1 base respectively, with 14 bases between them. The CDR3 contains 16 residues. The CDR3 DNA reads as TGTGCCAGCAGCGCCCGGCTTAACCGGAACACCGGGGAGCTGTTTTTT. This codes for CASSARLNRNTGELFF. The variable domain in full, with the rest retrieved from reference TRBV5-5 and TRBJ2-2, is DAGVTQSPTHLIKTRGQQVTLRCSPISGHKSVSWYQQVLGQGPQFIFQYYEKEERGRGNFPDRFSARQFPNYSSELNVNALLLGDSALYLCASSARLNRNTGELFFGEGSRLTVL.

The chain links TRBV9 to TRBJ2-2; 10 positions match TRBD2. From germline, CDR1 is SGDLS and CDR2 YYNGEE. This CDR3 has 15 amino acids. V trimming: 0 bases; J trimming: 7 bases; junction bases outside the gene matches: 3. CDR3 loop: CASSVGGTSDGELFF. The CDR3 DNA is TGTGCCAGCAGCGTAGGTGGGACTAGCGACGGGGAGCTGTTTTTT.

This clone came up a few times. V gene TRBV7-3 combines with J gene TRBJ1-2, with 9 positions matching TRBD1. CDR1 SGHTA and CDR2 FQGTGA come from the germline V gene. The junction had 0 bases not matched to a gene; V was cut back by 2 bases and J by 5 bases. The length of the CDR3 is 13 residues. The CDR3 is CASSLGTGYGYTF. In DNA, the CDR3 is TGTGCCAGCAGCTTAGGGACAGGGTATGGCTACACCTTC.

V gene TRBV18 combines with J gene TRBJ2-7; the D call may be TRBD1 or TRBD2 (5 bases each). Germline loops: CDR1 KGHSH, CDR2 LQKENI. V lost 1 base and J lost 0, with 13 bases in between. The CDR3 totals 16 residues. The CDR3 protein is CASSPQAGTSSYEQYF. CDR3 nucleotides: TGTGCCAGCTCACCACAGGCAGGGACGAGCTCCTACGAGCAGTACTTC. Together with reference TRBV18 and TRBJ2-7, the CDR3 gives the full variable domain: NAGVMQNPRHLVRRRGQEARLRCSPMKGHSHVYWYRQLPEEGLKFMVYLQKENIIDESGMPKERFSAEFPKEGPSILRIQQVVRGDSAAYFCASSPQAGTSSYEQYFGPGTRLTVT.